This T cell receptor (beta chain) emerged from a study of shared clonotypes between healthy human individuals. Adult donors, all healthy and HIV-negative, had no recent acute infections or vaccinations. V shed 0 bases and J shed 5 bases, with 7 bases lying between them. Germline-derived CDR1 and CDR2 are LNHNV and YYDKDF (reference sequence). The CDR3 consists of 13 residues. The table came from immunoSEQ multiplex PCR; TCRdb's copy has only in-frame clones and leaves some out. The repertoire holds 500,000 or so clones, with approximately 94% as singletons. The receptor comes from a woman between 25 and 40 years old in good health. The specimen was naive CD4+ T cells sorted from blood. Subset noted: CD45RA+ positively selected. The chain is built from TRBV15 and TRBJ2-5; D remains ambiguous. The CDR3 here is CATSRDMDETQYF. CDR3 bases: TGTGCCACCAGCAGAGATATGGATGAGACCCAGTACTTC.